This T cell receptor beta chain was documented in a study of cytomegalovirus exposure and HLA in healthy donors. Primers: 60 Vbeta forward and 13 Jbeta reverse. The protocol was immunoSEQ multiplex PCR, while the TCRdb copy is restricted to in-frame clones and leaves out a portion. The sample has about 98,000 clones, roughly 70% seen once. Study observations and caveats: Common viral pathogens seemed to be connected with several of the most significant clusters, according to a later analysis. High sensitivity and specificity were reportedly achieved when the classifier diagnosed cytomegalovirus status.

Concerning this clone itself: Its antigen is as yet unknown.

The specimen was PBMCs. This TCR was recovered from a male donor in good health and CMV-seronegative.

This CDR3 reads CASSRNSRNEQFF. In DNA form, the CDR3 reads TGTGCCAGCAGTCGAAACTCTAGGAATGAGCAGTTCTTC. The V gene is TRBV28, the J gene TRBJ2-1; D gene ambiguous. V gave up 5 bases and J gave up 7 bases, with 12 bases separating them. The length of the CDR3 is 13 residues. Germline V lookup: CDR1 MDHEN, CDR2 SYDVKM. The complete variable domain, with remaining parts taken from reference TRBV28 and TRBJ2-1, reads DVKVTQSSRYLVKRTGEKVFLECVQDMDHENMFWYRQDPGLGLRLIYFSYDVKMKEKGDIPEGYSVSREKKERFSLILESASTNQTSMYLCASSRNSRNEQFFGPGTRLTVL.